These T cell receptor beta chains were read from a single sample in a study of T cells in tuberculosis. Clones were read by immunoSEQ multiplex PCR, and TCRdb kept only the in-frame ones, dropping some. The sample shows 35,000 to 40,000 clones, 90% to 95% of them seen only once. The sequenced material came from PBMCs. All receptors derive from a donor aged 10-29 years with latent tuberculosis or without tuberculosis infection. Some clones in this sample may be carry-over from other donors' samples. Both conserved end residues are part of each CDR3. D genes are given only for firm matches. Some rows mark clone size as missing; the rest say once, few, many or name a class of expanded clone.

size: once
V: TRBV19
J: TRBJ1-2
length: 16
D: NA
CDR3: CASSMEPISGDYGYTF
DNA: TGTGCCAGTAGTATGGAACCGATCTCCGGAGACTATGGCTACACCTTC

size: NA
V: TRBV2
J: TRBJ1-4
length: 15
D: TRBD1
CDR3: CASSDRDRGLEKLFF
DNA: TGTGCCAGCAGTGATAGGGACAGGGGGCTCGAAAAACTGTTTTTT

size: NA
V: TRBV11-2
J: TRBJ2-7
length: 13
D: TRBD1
CDR3: CASTPDRTYEQYF
DNA: TGTGCCAGCACCCCGGACAGGACCTACGAGCAGTACTTC

size: NA
V: TRBV4-3
J: TRBJ2-1
length: 17
D: NA
CDR3: CASSPARGGVVDNEQFF
DNA: TGCGCCAGCAGCCCGGCCCGCGGAGGGGTGGTGGACAATGAGCAGTTCTTC

size: NA
V: TRBV6-5
J: TRBJ1-1
length: 14
D: NA
CDR3: CASSYVGRGSEAFF
DNA: TGTGCCAGCAGTTACGTCGGTAGGGGATCTGAAGCTTTCTTT

size: NA
V: TRBV6-1
J: TRBJ2-2
length: 16
D: TRBD1
CDR3: CASSARQGKRAGELFF
DNA: TGTGCCAGCAGTGCCCGACAGGGGAAGCGGGCCGGGGAGCTGTTTTTT

size: NA
V: TRBV27
J: TRBJ2-2
length: 13
D: NA
CDR3: CASSWLTTGELFF
DNA: TGTGCCAGCAGTTGGCTCACCACCGGGGAGCTGTTTTTT

size: NA
V: TRBV7-6
J: TRBJ1-3
length: 16
D: NA
CDR3: CASSPAGAGPGNTIYF
DNA: TGTGCCAGCAGCCCAGCGGGCGCAGGGCCAGGAAACACCATATATTTT

size: NA
V: TRBV4-1
J: TRBJ1-2
length: 15
D: NA
CDR3: CATSGFTLSNYGYTF
DNA: TGCGCCACCTCAGGCTTTACCTTGAGTAACTATGGCTACACCTTC

size: NA
V: TRBV19
J: TRBJ1-5
length: 13
D: NA
CDR3: CASKRARNQPQHF
DNA: TGTGCCAGTAAGAGGGCCCGCAATCAGCCCCAGCATTTT

size: NA
V: TRBV6-1
J: TRBJ2-7
length: 13
D: NA
CDR3: CASRSTGHYEQYF
DNA: TGTGCCAGCAGATCGACAGGCCACTACGAGCAGTACTTC

size: once
V: TRBV5-4
J: TRBJ1-2
length: 13
D: NA
CDR3: CASSFEGDYGYTF
DNA: TGTGCCAGCAGCTTCGAGGGAGACTATGGCTACACCTTC

size: NA
V: TRBV27
J: TRBJ1-5
length: 15
D: NA
CDR3: CASSLSEFSNQPQHF
DNA: TGTGCCAGCAGTTTAAGTGAGTTTAGCAATCAGCCCCAGCATTTT

size: NA
V: TRBV6-5
J: TRBJ1-5
length: 15
D: TRBD1
CDR3: CASSQTNRGGQPQHF
DNA: TGTGCCAGCAGCCAAACAAACAGGGGAGGCCAGCCCCAGCATTTT

size: NA
V: TRBV6-5
J: TRBJ1-2
length: 13
D: NA
CDR3: CASSYRSSVGYTF
DNA: TGTGCCAGCAGTTACCGAAGTTCGGTCGGCTACACCTTC

size: NA
V: TRBV13
J: TRBJ1-6
length: 15
D: TRBD1
CDR3: CASSYRPRGDQPLHF
DNA: TGTGCCAGCAGCTACCGTCCCAGGGGGGACCAGCCCCTCCACTTT

size: NA
V: TRBV2
J: TRBJ1-1
length: 14
D: NA
CDR3: CASSELAGDTEAFF
DNA: TGTGCCAGCAGTGAATTGGCAGGGGACACTGAAGCTTTCTTT

size: NA
V: TRBV18
J: TRBJ2-1
length: 16
D: TRBD2
CDR3: CASTHRGGGSYNEQFF
DNA: TGTGCCAGCACACACCGCGGCGGGGGGAGCTACAATGAGCAGTTCTTC

size: NA
V: TRBV6-4
J: TRBJ2-1
length: 13
D: NA
CDR3: CASSRPHRNEQFF
DNA: TGTGCCAGCAGTCGACCACACAGGAATGAGCAGTTCTTC

size: NA
V: TRBV19
J: TRBJ1-5
length: 14
D: TRBD1
CDR3: CASSLQGSGQPQHF
DNA: TGTGCCAGTAGTCTACAGGGGTCGGGACAGCCCCAGCATTTT

size: NA
V: TRBV2
J: TRBJ2-3
length: 17
D: TRBD1
CDR3: CASKPTISRGLEDTQYF
DNA: TGTGCCAGCAAACCGACTATAAGTAGGGGGCTGGAAGATACGCAGTATTTT

size: few
V: TRBV5-4
J: TRBJ1-4
length: 14
D: TRBD1
CDR3: CASSLQGAVEKLFF
DNA: TGTGCCAGCAGCTTGCAGGGGGCTGTTGAAAAACTGTTTTTT

size: NA
V: TRBV4-3
J: TRBJ2-1
length: 17
D: TRBD2
CDR3: CASSHQTGLAFADEQFF
DNA: TGCGCCAGCAGCCACCAGACGGGACTAGCTTTTGCCGATGAGCAGTTCTTC

size: NA
V: TRBV4-3
J: TRBJ1-1
length: 15
D: TRBD1
CDR3: CASSLYRGVNTEAFF
DNA: TGCGCCAGCAGCCTGTACAGGGGGGTGAACACTGAAGCTTTCTTT

size: NA
V: TRBV18
J: TRBJ1-1
length: 14
D: NA
CDR3: CASSSIQGNTEAFF
DNA: TGTGCCAGCTCATCAATTCAGGGGAACACTGAAGCTTTCTTT

size: once
V: TRBV11-2
J: TRBJ1-6
length: 12
D: NA
CDR3: CASSLRGAPLHF
DNA: TGTGCCAGCAGCTTAAGAGGCGCACCCCTCCACTTT

size: NA
V: TRBV28
J: TRBJ2-7
length: 13
D: TRBD2
CDR3: CASSREGGSEQYF
DNA: TGTGCCAGCAGTCGCGAGGGAGGGAGCGAGCAGTACTTC

size: NA
V: TRBV25-1
J: TRBJ2-2
length: 15
D: TRBD2
CDR3: CASRETSGGHGELFF
DNA: TGTGCCAGCAGGGAGACTAGCGGGGGTCACGGGGAGCTGTTTTTT

size: NA
V: TRBV19
J: TRBJ2-1
length: 13
D: NA
CDR3: CASSIGLANEQFF
DNA: TGTGCCAGTAGTATCGGCCTAGCAAATGAGCAGTTCTTC

size: NA
V: TRBV10-3
J: TRBJ1-5
length: 14
D: TRBD1
CDR3: CATGTENSNQPQHF
DNA: TGTGCCACGGGGACAGAAAATAGCAATCAGCCCCAGCATTTT

size: few
V: TRBV4-1
J: TRBJ2-5
length: 15
D: TRBD2
CDR3: CASSQVWGGQETQYF
DNA: TGCGCCAGCAGCCAAGTTTGGGGGGGCCAAGAGACCCAGTACTTC